Listed here are 22 T cell receptor beta chains from one sample, sequenced in a study of blood T cell repertoires in COVID-19. Sequencing used immunoSEQ multiplex PCR; TCRdb keeps in-frame clones, though not all of them. The table has around 80,000 clones, 83% seen once. Sequencing input: peripheral blood. These receptor sequences come from a woman of 80 years or more with acute or convalescent COVID-19.

This clone has just one count. The rearrangement joins TRBV28 to TRBJ1-3; 7 bases agree with TRBD1. This CDR3 comprises 15 residues. Germline V CDR1 and CDR2: MDHEN, SYDVKM. After removal of 3 bases from V and 2 bases from J, the junction contained 4 bases not matched to a gene. In nucleotides, the CDR3 is TGTGCCAGCAGTTTGCAGGGGGACGCTGGAAACACCATATATTTT. Translated, it gives CASSLQGDAGNTIYF. Complete variable domain (other parts from reference TRBV28 and TRBJ1-3): DVKVTQSSRYLVKRTGEKVFLECVQDMDHENMFWYRQDPGLGLRLIYFSYDVKMKEKGDIPEGYSVSREKKERFSLILESASTNQTSMYLCASSLQGDAGNTIYFGEGSWLTVV.

This clone came up once. J is TRBJ1-3 and V is TRBV19; the D gene is possibly TRBD1 (5 bases). The CDR3 contains 16 residues. Between the trimmed V and J ends, which lost 6 bases and 5 bases, there was a span of 20 bases. CDR1 and CDR2 (germline): LNHDA, SQIVND (reference sequence). CDR3 nucleotides: TGTGCCAGTAGACCGACAGAGAGCCTTTCAAGAAACACCATATATTTT. Protein product: CASRPTESLSRNTIYF.

J is TRBJ2-7 and V is TRBV3-1 (or the pseudogene TRBV3-2), with 7 bases matching TRBD2. The germline V gene has CDR1 LGHDT and CDR2 YNNKEL (reference sequence). V was clipped by 3 bases and J by 3 bases; unmatched bases: 8. CDR3 length: 15 amino acids. The CDR3: CASSQGWREFYEQYF. CDR3 nucleotides: TGTGCCAGCAGCCAGGGTTGGCGGGAGTTCTACGAGCAGTACTTC.

This chain connects TRBV25-1 to TRBJ2-2, with D possibly being TRBD2 (5 bases). Germline loops: CDR1 MGHDK, CDR2 SYGVNS. The CDR3 is made up of 15 amino acids. Trimming stripped 1 base from V and 4 bases from J, with 10 bases between. The CDR3 here is CASSEFTGFTGELFF. The CDR3 DNA reads as TGTGCCAGCAGTGAATTCACGGGGTTCACCGGGGAGCTGTTTTTT.

The gene calls are TRBV19 and TRBJ2-2, with 7 bases that match TRBD1. CDR3 length: 15 residues. The germline V gene has CDR1 LNHDA and CDR2 SQIVND (reference sequence). V shed 5 bases and J 6 bases; nucleotides not matched to a gene: 9. CDR3 amino acids: CASSSRQGRAGELFF. CDR3 coding DNA: TGTGCCAGTAGTTCAAGACAGGGAAGGGCCGGGGAGCTGTTTTTT. Using reference TRBV19 and TRBJ2-2 for the parts outside the CDR3, the full variable domain is DGGITQSPKYLFRKEGQNVTLSCEQNLNHDAMYWYRQDPGQGLRLIYYSQIVNDFQKGDIAEGYSVSREKKESFPLTVTSAQKNPTAFYLCASSSRQGRAGELFFGEGSRLTVL.

This clone has only one observation. The chain links TRBV5-4 to TRBJ2-7; weak D call: TRBD2 (6 bases). The CDR3 is 15 residues long. Per the germline V gene, CDR1 is SGHNT and CDR2 is YYREEE (reference sequence). The ends were cut back, 4 bases at V and 4 bases at J, with 18 bases in the middle. The CDR3 region has the DNA TGTGCCAGCAGCCCCGGATCCCTTGGGGGGTACGAGCAGTACTTC. The encoded protein is CASSPGSLGGYEQYF.

This chain links TRBV21-1 with TRBJ2-7; the table's TRBD2 call for D was not verified on the DNA. TRBV21-1 is designated a pseudogene. CDR3 size: 17 residues. The CDR3 loop is CASSKVGLAGWPYEQYF. The CDR3 coding sequence is TGTGCCAGCAGCAAAGTGGGACTAGCGGGTTGGCCCTACGAGCAGTACTTC.

This sequence joins TRBV3-1 (or the pseudogene TRBV3-2) and TRBJ1-6, with TRBD1 matching over 8 bases. This CDR3 spans 17 amino acids. Germline CDR1 and CDR2: LGHDT and YNNKEL (reference sequence). Germline trimming cut 3 bases from V and 9 bases from J; bases unmatched to any gene: 13. This CDR3 is CASSHGDRGILGSPLHF. As DNA, the CDR3 is TGTGCCAGCAGCCATGGTGACAGGGGAATTTTAGGTTCACCCCTCCACTTT.

A single count supports this clone. The V gene is TRBV25-1, the J gene TRBJ2-5, with TRBD2 matching over 8 bases. This CDR3 has 13 residues. The germline V gene encodes CDR1 MGHDK and CDR2 SYGVNS. V lost 4 bases and J lost 5; bases outside the gene matches: 3. The CDR3 protein is CASSAGGGETQYF. The CDR3, as DNA: TGTGCCAGCAGTGCGGGGGGGGGCGAGACCCAGTACTTC.

The rearrangement joins TRBV19 to TRBJ2-7, with a possible D match to TRBD2 (5 bases). The CDR3 spans 14 residues. Germline CDR1 and CDR2: LNHDA and SQIVND (reference sequence). The V end lost 10 bases, the J end lost 5 bases, and 21 bases lay between the germline ends. CDR3 nucleotide sequence: TGTGCCACCTCGTCCTCGTGGGAGAGGAACGAGCAGTACTTC. Protein sequence: CATSSSWERNEQYF.

The chain has TRBV5-1 and TRBJ1-1, with D hard to call. This CDR3 spans 13 amino acids. Germline V gives CDR1 SGHRS, CDR2 YFSETQ. V lost 5 bases, J lost 1 base, and 9 bases lay in between. The CDR3 loop is CASRNTENTEAFF. CDR3 DNA: TGCGCCAGCAGGAATACAGAGAACACTGAAGCTTTCTTT.

The chain joins TRBV5-1 to TRBJ2-2; TRBD1 aligns across 8 bases. V shed 3 bases, J shed 6 bases, and the junction held 1 base outside the gene matches. CDR1 SGHRS and CDR2 YFSETQ come from the germline V gene. There are 13 residues in the CDR3. As DNA, the CDR3 is TGCGCCAGCAGCTCACAGGGGGCCGGGGAGCTGTTTTTT. Encoded protein: CASSSQGAGELFF.

The chain uses TRBV27 and TRBJ2-7; TRBD2 is a possible D gene (6 bases). Per germline, CDR1 MNHEY and CDR2 SMNVEV (reference sequence). The V gene lost 4 bases and the J gene lost 0 bases, with 10 bases spanning the gap. The CDR3 covers 14 residues. The CDR3 loop is CASSWDFYSYEQYF. CDR3 bases: TGTGCCAGCAGTTGGGACTTTTACTCCTACGAGCAGTACTTC.

V is TRBV5-6 and J is TRBJ2-7, with 11 bases aligning to TRBD2. The germline V gene encodes CDR1 SGHDT and CDR2 YYEEEE. The CDR3 totals 15 residues. The junction had 6 bases not matched to a gene; V was cut back by 5 bases and J by 2 bases. CDR3 DNA: TGTGCCAGCAGTGAGGGACTAGCGGACCCCTACGAGCAGTACTTC. This sequence encodes CASSEGLADPYEQYF.

There are a few counts of this clone. This rearrangement joins TRBV24-1 to TRBJ1-1; D possibly corresponds to TRBD1 (5 bases). The CDR3 length is 16 residues. The germline V gene has CDR1 KGHDR and CDR2 SFDVKD. Trimming stripped 4 bases from V and 4 bases from J, with 18 bases between. The CDR3 is CATSDSGRGRSTEAFF. Here the CDR3 DNA reads TGTGCCACCAGTGACTCCGGACGGGGGAGGAGCACTGAAGCTTTCTTT.

The J gene is TRBJ2-2, the V gene TRBV11-2; D unresolved. This CDR3 contains 16 residues. Germline V gene lookup returns CDR1 SGHAT and CDR2 FQNNGV. Trimming shortened V by 5 bases and J by 0 bases, and 13 bases separated the two germline ends. The CDR3 DNA reads as TGTGCCAGCAGCACCATGGCGGTACCGAACACCGGGGAGCTGTTTTTT. It encodes CASSTMAVPNTGELFF.

This chain joins TRBV2 and TRBJ2-5; 8 positions match TRBD1. The CDR3 is made up of 15 amino acids. Germline CDR1 and CDR2: SNHLY and FYNNEI. V dropped 6 bases and J dropped 5; count of bases not matched to a gene: 11. The CDR3 loop is CASSARQGSRETQYF. The CDR3 nucleotides are TGTGCCAGCAGCGCGCGACAGGGGTCACGGGAGACCCAGTACTTC.

J is TRBJ1-2 and V is TRBV10-3, with 8 positions matching TRBD1. Germline CDR1 reads ENHRY; CDR2 reads SYGVKD. V dropped 4 bases and J dropped 7; count of bases not matched to a gene: 8. This CDR3 is 14 amino acids long. Here the CDR3 DNA reads TGTGCCATCAGTGTCGCTCAGGGGGCGAGTGGCTACACCTTC. Translating it yields CAISVAQGASGYTF.

The rearrangement joins TRBV4-2 to TRBJ2-3; D perhaps matches TRBD2 (5 bases). Germline assignment: CDR1 LGHNA and CDR2 YNFKEQ. Trimming shortened V by 0 bases and J by 1 base, and 8 bases separated the two germline ends. The CDR3 loop spans 15 amino acids. The CDR3 protein is CASSQDGSGTDTQYF. The CDR3 DNA follows: TGTGCCAGCAGCCAAGATGGGAGCGGCACAGATACGCAGTATTTT.

DNA for the CDR3: TGTGCCAGCAGTTCCGGGACAACATCCCAAGAGACCCAGTACTTC. Amino acids: CASSSGTTSQETQYF. The rearrangement joins TRBV6-5 to TRBJ2-5; D might be TRBD1 (6 bases). The CDR3 is 15 amino acids. Deletions cut 4 bases from V and 1 base from J, with 13 bases between. Germline CDR1 reads MNHEY; CDR2 reads SVGAGI.

The V call is TRBV27, the J call TRBJ2-7, with D perhaps matching TRBD2 (6 bases). The CDR3 totals 15 residues. Germline lookup yields CDR1 MNHEY and CDR2 SMNVEV (reference sequence). V was shortened by 5 bases and J by 2 bases, with 16 bases between the two germline ends. CDR3 amino acids: CASSPSGTVPYEQYF. Written as DNA, the CDR3 is TGTGCCAGCAGTCCCTCCGGGACTGTGCCCTACGAGCAGTACTTC.

V is TRBV5-1 and J is TRBJ2-5; D gene ambiguous. V was trimmed by 6 bases and J by 4 bases, leaving 19 bases between them. Germline-derived CDR1 and CDR2 are SGHRS and YFSETQ. The length of the CDR3 is 15 residues. The CDR3 here is CASTNGRPFGETQYF. In DNA, the CDR3 is TGCGCCAGCACAAATGGGCGCCCATTTGGAGAGACCCAGTACTTC.